This TCR beta chain was profiled in a study of control samples from healthy donors and cancer patients. Germline values: CDR1 MNHEY, CDR2 SMNVEV (reference sequence). This CDR3 is built from 14 residues. V lost 5 bases, J lost 0 bases, and 11 bases lay in between. This table comes from immunoSEQ multiplex PCR, and its TCRdb copy is limited to in-frame clones, with some not included. The sample shows around 130,000 clones, less than 95% of them seen only once. The sample taken for sequencing was blood. This TCR was sampled from a man aged 18 to 29 in good health. The chain couples TRBV27 to TRBJ2-7; maybe TRBD1 (5 bases). The CDR3 here is CASSQRDSSYEQYF. The CDR3 DNA reads as TGTGCCAGCAGTCAACGAGACAGCTCCTACGAGCAGTACTTC.